This section outlines one T cell receptor beta chain sequence together with its context. The same CDR3 arises from other DNA sequences in this sample as well. These data originate in a study of shared clonotypes between healthy human individuals. The repertoire was sequenced with immunoSEQ multiplex PCR; TCRdb's copy has only in-frame clones and lacks some. The sample lists about 2.4 million clones, more than 80% seen once, with around 0.14% in the top ten. Per germline, CDR1 GTSNPN and CDR2 SVGIG (reference sequence). Germline trimming cut 3 bases from V and 5 bases from J; bases unmatched to any gene: 10. The CDR3 runs to 15 residues.

The sequence was obtained from a man younger than 35 in good health. V usage is TRBV30 and J usage is TRBJ1-2, with 9 bases matching TRBD1. Source material: naive CD4+ T cells sorted from blood. The subset denotes: CD45RA+ positively selected. CDR3 loop: CAWSAGQGSRYGYTF. The CDR3 DNA follows: TGTGCCTGGAGCGCGGGACAGGGTAGTAGGTATGGCTACACCTTC.